This TCR beta chain comes out of a study of T cell responses to AZD1222 COVID-19 vaccine. Study background: Second doses at about 4 or about 12 weeks were pooled. Points from the study as a whole: Nearly half of spike-specific TCRs reportedly go after variant regions that carry no mutations.

The repertoire was sequenced with immunoSEQ multiplex PCR; TCRdb's copy has only in-frame clones and lacks some. The table has 90,000 to 150,000 clones, approximately 89% seen once. Germline lookup yields CDR1 LNHDA and CDR2 SQIVND (reference sequence). The CDR3 is 15 amino acids. V trimming: 5 bases; J trimming: 5 bases; junction bases outside the gene matches: 7. Regarding this clone: What it binds is not known.

This chain uses TRBV19 with TRBJ1-1; 11 bases line up with TRBD1. The source of this sequence is an adult in good health. The material sequenced was peripheral blood, taken on day 0 of AZD1222 vaccination. This CDR3 is CASSLRDRGGTEAFF. The CDR3 nucleotides read TGTGCCAGTAGTCTCCGGGACAGGGGGGGAACTGAAGCTTTCTTT. Based on the CDR3 plus reference TRBV19 and TRBJ1-1, the full variable domain is DGGITQSPKYLFRKEGQNVTLSCEQNLNHDAMYWYRQDPGQGLRLIYYSQIVNDFQKGDIAEGYSVSREKKESFPLTVTSAQKNPTAFYLCASSLRDRGGTEAFFGQGTRLTVV.